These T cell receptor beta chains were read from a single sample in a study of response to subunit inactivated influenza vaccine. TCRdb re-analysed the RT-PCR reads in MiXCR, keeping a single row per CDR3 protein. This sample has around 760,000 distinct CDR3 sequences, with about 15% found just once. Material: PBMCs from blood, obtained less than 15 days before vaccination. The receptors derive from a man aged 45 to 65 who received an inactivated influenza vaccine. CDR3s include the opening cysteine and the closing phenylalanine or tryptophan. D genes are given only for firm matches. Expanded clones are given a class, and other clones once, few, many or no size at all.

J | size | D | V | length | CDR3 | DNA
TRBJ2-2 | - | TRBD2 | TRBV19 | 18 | CASSLQGAGAPNTGELFF | TGTGCCAGTAGCCTCCAGGGAGCGGGGGCCCCGAACACCGGGGAGCTGTTTTTT
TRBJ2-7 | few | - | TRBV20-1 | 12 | CSATRGSYEQYF | TGCAGTGCCACCCGGGGGTCCTACGAGCAGTACTTC
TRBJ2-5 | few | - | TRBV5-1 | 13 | CASSMGVEKTQYF | TGCGCCAGCAGCATGGGAGTGGAAAAGACCCAGTACTTC
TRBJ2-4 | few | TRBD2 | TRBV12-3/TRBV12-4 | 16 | CATSSGGAAVKNIQYF | TGTGCCACCTCTAGCGGGGGGGCCGCGGTCAAAAACATTCAGTACTTC
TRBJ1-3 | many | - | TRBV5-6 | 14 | CASSPRGAGNTIYF | TGTGCCAGCAGCCCGAGGGGAGCTGGAAACACCATATATTTT
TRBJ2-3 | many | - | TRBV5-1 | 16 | CASSLEGLSSTDTQYF | TGCGCCAGCAGCTTGGAAGGGCTGTCTAGCACAGATACGCAGTATTTT
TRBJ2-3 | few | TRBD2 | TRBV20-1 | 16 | CSAVPTGLAGKDTQYF | TGCAGTGCTGTCCCAACAGGACTAGCGGGAAAAGATACGCAGTATTTT
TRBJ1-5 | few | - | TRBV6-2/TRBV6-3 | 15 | CASSYGYRSNQPQHF | TGTGCCAGCAGTTACGGTTACAGGAGCAATCAGCCCCAGCATTTT
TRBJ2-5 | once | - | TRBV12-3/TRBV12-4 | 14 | CASSLRAGDETQYF | TGTGCCAGCAGTTTACGGGCAGGGGATGAGACCCAGTACTTC
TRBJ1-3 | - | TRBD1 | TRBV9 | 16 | CASSVTGDHGTNTIYF | TGTGCCAGCAGCGTAACAGGGGACCATGGTACAAACACCATATATTTT
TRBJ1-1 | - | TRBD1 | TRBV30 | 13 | CAWSWTGRTEAFF | TGTGCCTGGAGCTGGACAGGGAGAACTGAAGCTTTCTTT
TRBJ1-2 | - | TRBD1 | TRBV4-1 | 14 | CASSHPLTGGGYTF | TGCGCCAGCAGCCACCCCTTGACAGGGGGAGGCTACACCTTC
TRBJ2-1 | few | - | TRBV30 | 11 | CAWTRANEQFF | TGTGCCTGGACACGGGCGAATGAGCAGTTCTTC
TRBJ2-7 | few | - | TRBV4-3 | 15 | CASSHSSSRGYEQYF | TGCGCCAGCAGCCACTCCTCCTCACGGGGGTACGAGCAGTACTTC
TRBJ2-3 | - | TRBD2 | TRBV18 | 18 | CASSPASGRAKGTDTQYF | TGTGCCAGCTCACCGGCTAGCGGGAGGGCCAAGGGGACAGATACGCAGTATTTT
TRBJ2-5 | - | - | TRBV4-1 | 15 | CASSQVQGRLETQYF | TGCGCCAGCAGCCAGGTACAGGGGAGGTTAGAGACCCAGTACTTC
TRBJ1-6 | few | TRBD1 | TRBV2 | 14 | CASRDGQGFSPLHF | TGTGCCAGCAGAGACGGACAGGGGTTTTCACCCCTCCACTTT
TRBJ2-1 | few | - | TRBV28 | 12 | CASNHIQGPQFF | TGTGCCAGCAACCACATACAGGGTCCGCAGTTCTTC
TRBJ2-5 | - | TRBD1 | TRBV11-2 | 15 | CASSSGGDRGKTQYF | TGTGCCAGCAGCTCCGGGGGGGACAGGGGAAAGACCCAGTACTTC
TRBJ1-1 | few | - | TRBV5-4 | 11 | CAVGWSTEAFF | TGTGCCGTCGGCTGGAGCACTGAAGCTTTCTTT
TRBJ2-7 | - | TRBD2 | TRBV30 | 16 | CAWSDPREELSQEQYF | TGTGCCTGGAGTGACCCCCGGGAGGAGCTATCTCAAGAGCAGTACTTC
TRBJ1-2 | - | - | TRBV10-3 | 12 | CAISEPGDGYTF | TGTGCCATCAGTGAGCCCGGGGATGGCTACACCTTC
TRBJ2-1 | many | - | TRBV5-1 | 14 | CASSLVGQTNEQFF | TGCGCCAGCAGCTTGGTAGGGCAGACCAATGAGCAGTTCTTC
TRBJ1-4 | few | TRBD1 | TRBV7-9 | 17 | CASSLALRQGGNEKLFF | TGTGCCAGCAGCTTAGCCCTTCGACAGGGTGGAAACGAAAAACTGTTTTTT
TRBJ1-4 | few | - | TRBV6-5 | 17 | CASSFTGSFATNEKLFF | TGTGCCAGCAGTTTCACAGGGAGTTTTGCAACTAATGAAAAACTGTTTTTT
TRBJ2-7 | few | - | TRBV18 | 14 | CASSPGVPSYEQYF | TGTGCCAGCTCACCAGGGGTCCCCTCCTACGAGCAGTACTTC
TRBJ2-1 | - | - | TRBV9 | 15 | CASSVESNLYNEQFF | TGTGCCAGCAGCGTAGAATCCAACCTCTACAATGAGCAGTTCTTC
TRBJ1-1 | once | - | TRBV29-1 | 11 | CSEKSGSEAFF | TGCAGCGAGAAATCAGGGTCTGAAGCTTTCTTT
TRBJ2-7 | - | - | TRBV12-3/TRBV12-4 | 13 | CASSLQDTYEQYF | TGTGCCAGCAGTTTGCAAGATACCTACGAGCAGTACTTC
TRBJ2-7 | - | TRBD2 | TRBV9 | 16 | CASSADGGLAAYEQYF | TGTGCCAGCAGCGCCGATGGGGGACTAGCGGCGTACGAGCAGTACTTC
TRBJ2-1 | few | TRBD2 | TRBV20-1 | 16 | CSARTSGRRIDNEQFF | TGCAGTGCTAGGACTAGCGGGAGGAGAATCGACAATGAGCAGTTCTTC
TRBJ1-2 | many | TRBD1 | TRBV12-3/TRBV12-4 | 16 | CASSPGTAISTYGYTF | TGTGCCAGCAGCCCAGGGACAGCGATTTCTACCTATGGCTACACCTTC
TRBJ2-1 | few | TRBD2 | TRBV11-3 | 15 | CASSLVPAGDSEQFF | TGTGCCAGCAGCTTAGTCCCAGCGGGAGATAGTGAGCAGTTCTTC
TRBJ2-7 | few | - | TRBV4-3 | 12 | CASSQVPSEQYF | TGCGCCAGCAGCCAAGTCCCCTCAGAGCAGTACTTC
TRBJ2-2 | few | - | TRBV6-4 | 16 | CASSEDSYTNTGELFF | TGTGCCAGCAGTGAAGACAGCTATACGAACACCGGGGAGCTGTTTTTT
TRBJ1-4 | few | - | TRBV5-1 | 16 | CASSGGLLREGEKLFF | TGCGCCAGCAGCGGGGGTTTGCTTCGAGAGGGTGAAAAACTGTTTTTT
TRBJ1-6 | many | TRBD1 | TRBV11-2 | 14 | CASSSTGGGSPLHF | TGTGCCAGCAGCTCGACAGGGGGGGGATCACCCCTCCACTTT
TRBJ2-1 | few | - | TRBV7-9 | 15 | CASSPQGWSYNEQFF | TGTGCCAGCAGCCCACAGGGTTGGTCCTACAATGAGCAGTTCTTC
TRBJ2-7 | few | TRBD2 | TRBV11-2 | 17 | CASSFTDTSGSPYEQYF | TGTGCCAGCAGCTTTACGGACACTAGCGGATCACCCTACGAGCAGTACTTC
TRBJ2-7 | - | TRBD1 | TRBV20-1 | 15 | CSASGRDRGKYEQYF | TGCAGTGCTTCGGGAAGGGACAGGGGGAAGTACGAGCAGTACTTC
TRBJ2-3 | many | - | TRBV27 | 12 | CASSPRANTQYF | TGTGCCAGCAGTCCACGGGCGAATACGCAGTATTTT
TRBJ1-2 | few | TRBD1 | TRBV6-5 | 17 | CASSYPGQGGRNYGYTF | TGTGCCAGCAGTTACCCAGGACAGGGAGGTAGGAACTATGGCTACACCTTC
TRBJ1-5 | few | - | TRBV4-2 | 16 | CASSQDGASASQPQHF | TGTGCCAGCAGCCAAGATGGGGCTTCGGCGAGTCAGCCCCAGCATTTT
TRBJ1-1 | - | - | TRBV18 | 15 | CASSPPGTKNTEAFF | TGTGCCAGCTCACCACCAGGGACAAAGAACACTGAAGCTTTCTTT
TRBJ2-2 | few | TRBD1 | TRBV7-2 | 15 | CASSPGQSYTGELFF | TGTGCCAGCAGCCCGGGACAGTCTTACACCGGGGAGCTGTTTTTT
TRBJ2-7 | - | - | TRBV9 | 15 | CASSGGDSMVYEQYF | TGTGCCAGCAGCGGCGGGGACTCCATGGTCTACGAGCAGTACTTC
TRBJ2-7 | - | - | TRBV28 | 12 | CASSLWEGEQYF | TGTGCCAGCAGTTTGTGGGAAGGCGAGCAGTACTTC
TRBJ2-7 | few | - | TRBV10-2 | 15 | CASSDVPIMGSEQYF | TGCGCCAGCAGTGACGTCCCCATTATGGGCTCCGAGCAGTACTTC
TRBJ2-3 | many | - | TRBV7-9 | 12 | CASSLDPNTQYF | TGTGCCAGCAGCTTAGATCCGAATACGCAGTATTTT
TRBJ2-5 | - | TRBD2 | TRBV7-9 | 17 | CASSLAPRLAEEETQYF | TGTGCCAGCAGCTTAGCGCCACGACTAGCTGAGGAAGAGACCCAGTACTTC
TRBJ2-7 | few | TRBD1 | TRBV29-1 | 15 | CSVEGQGEGTYEQYF | TGCAGCGTTGAAGGACAGGGAGAGGGTACCTACGAGCAGTACTTC
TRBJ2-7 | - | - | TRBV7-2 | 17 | CASSLVGIGGTNRGQYF | TGTGCCAGCAGCTTAGTGGGGATTGGCGGGACCAACCGTGGGCAGTACTTC
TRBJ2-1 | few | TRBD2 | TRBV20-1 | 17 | CSASGTSGDFSYNEQFF | TGCAGTGCTAGTGGGACTAGCGGGGATTTCTCCTACAATGAGCAGTTCTTC
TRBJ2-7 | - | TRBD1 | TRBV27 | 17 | CASSSRLRQGLPYEQYF | TGTGCCAGCAGTTCGAGGCTGCGACAGGGGCTACCCTACGAGCAGTACTTC
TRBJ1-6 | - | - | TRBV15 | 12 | CATSSSRSPLHF | TGTGCCACCAGCAGCTCTCGTTCACCCCTCCACTTT
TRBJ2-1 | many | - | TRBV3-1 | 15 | CASSQDRPLYGEQFF | TGTGCCAGCAGTCAAGACAGGCCCTTATACGGCGAGCAGTTCTTC
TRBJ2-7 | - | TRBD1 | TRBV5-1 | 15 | CASSSTTGGHYEQYF | TGCGCCAGCAGTTCCACAACAGGGGGGCACTACGAGCAGTACTTC
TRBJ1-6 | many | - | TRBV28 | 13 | CASSLVYNSPLHF | TGTGCCAGCAGTTTAGTATACAATTCACCCCTCCACTTT
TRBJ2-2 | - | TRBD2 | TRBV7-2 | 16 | CASSLTSLANTGELFF | TGTGCCAGCAGCTTGACTAGCTTGGCGAACACCGGGGAGCTGTTTTTT
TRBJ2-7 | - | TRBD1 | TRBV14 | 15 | CASSQDRQGRYEQYF | TGTGCCAGCAGCCAAGATAGACAGGGAAGGTACGAGCAGTACTTC